Each of the 12 T cell receptor beta chains below was sequenced from the same sample in a study of blood T cell repertoires in COVID-19. Sequenced by immunoSEQ multiplex PCR; TCRdb stores in-frame clones only, minus some. There are more than 70,000 clones in the sample; roughly 88% occur only once, and roughly 5% lies in the top ten. The specimen sequenced was peripheral blood. The receptors originated from a middle-aged man with active COVID-19.

The chain couples TRBV6-2 or TRBV6-3 to TRBJ2-1; TRBD2 matches 9 bases. V was clipped by 1 base and J by 3 bases; unmatched bases: 7. The CDR3 is made up of 17 amino acids. Germline V CDR1 and CDR2: MNHEY, SVGEGT. CDR3 sequence: CASSYYGGGAVYNEQFF. The CDR3 nucleotides are TGTGCCAGCAGTTACTATGGCGGGGGGGCCGTCTACAATGAGCAGTTCTTC.

This clone has just one count. The J gene is TRBJ2-7, the V gene TRBV3-1 (or the pseudogene TRBV3-2); TRBD1 matches 10 bases. CDR3 size: 14 residues. CDR1 and CDR2 from the germline V gene are LGHDT and YNNKEL (reference sequence). V dropped 4 bases and J dropped 4; count of bases not matched to a gene: 4. The CDR3 DNA reads as TGTGCCAGCAGCCGCCAGGGACAGGGGTACGAGCAGTACTTC. It yields the protein CASSRQGQGYEQYF.

The rearrangement uses TRBV7-9 and TRBJ2-7; 10 bases are shared with TRBD1. This CDR3 is 17 amino acids long. Germline V gives CDR1 SEHNR, CDR2 FQNEAQ (reference sequence). V shed 5 bases and J 4 bases; nucleotides not matched to a gene: 14. The CDR3 loop reads CASSDLGQGISFYEQYF. The CDR3 DNA reads as TGTGCCAGCAGCGATCTGGGACAGGGGATCTCCTTTTACGAGCAGTACTTC. Full variable domain (missing parts from reference TRBV7-9 and TRBJ2-7): DTGVSQNPRHKITKRGQNVTFRCDPISEHNRLYWYRQTLGQGPEFLTYFQNEAQLEKSRLLSDRFSAERPKGSFSTLEIQRTEQGDSAMYLCASSDLGQGISFYEQYFGPGTRLTVT.

The chain couples TRBV27 to TRBJ2-7; D is possibly TRBD2 (5 bases). In germline, CDR1 is MNHEY, CDR2 SMNVEV (reference sequence). The CDR3 runs to 14 residues. V lost 1 base and J 4 bases, leaving 11 bases between the germline ends. CDR3 region: CASSLYAGRYEQYF. The CDR3 DNA sequence: TGTGCCAGCAGTTTATATGCGGGTCGATACGAGCAGTACTTC.

The genes are TRBV5-1 and TRBJ2-4; 10 bases are a match to TRBD2. Germline CDR1 is SGHRS and CDR2 is YFSETQ. The CDR3 sequence is 15 residues long. V shed 4 bases, J shed 7 bases, and the junction held 8 bases outside the gene matches. The CDR3 region has the DNA TGCGCCAGCAGCGCCTTGACTAGCGGGCCGAACATTCAGTACTTC. Its translation is CASSALTSGPNIQYF.

This clone was picked up one time. The chain combines TRBV7-9 with TRBJ1-1; weak D call: TRBD1 (6 bases). CDR3 size: 13 residues. Trimming took 2 bases from V and 6 from J, leaving 10 bases between them. Germline V CDR1 and CDR2: SEHNR, FQNEAQ (reference sequence). This chain's CDR3 is CASSLIGTSEAFF. The CDR3 region has the DNA TGTGCCAGCAGCTTAATCGGGACATCTGAAGCTTTCTTT.

This rearrangement joins TRBV5-4 to TRBJ2-3; 10 positions agree with TRBD1. Trimming removed 2 bases from V and 1 base from J; junction bases left unmatched: 4. This CDR3 contains 16 residues. In germline, CDR1 is SGHNT, CDR2 YYREEE (reference sequence). CDR3 region: CASSFRQGAGTDTQYF. The CDR3 DNA reads as TGTGCCAGCAGCTTCCGACAGGGGGCGGGCACAGATACGCAGTATTTT.

DNA for the CDR3: TGTGCCAGCAGCTTAGCGGCGGGACCCAATCAGCCCCAGCATTTT. This encodes CASSLAAGPNQPQHF. The chain recombines TRBV7-2 with TRBJ1-5, with a possible D match to TRBD1 (5 bases). V was clipped by 0 bases and J by 3 bases, with 9 bases between them. This CDR3 comprises 15 residues. Germline V CDR1 and CDR2: SGHTA, FQGNSA.

The rearrangement links TRBV18 to TRBJ1-4; D is uncertain. From germline, CDR1 is KGHSH and CDR2 LQKENI. The CDR3 consists of 11 residues. The V gene lost 5 bases and the J gene lost 6 bases, with 4 bases spanning the gap. This CDR3 reads CASSSDEKLFF. CDR3 sequence (DNA): TGTGCCAGCTCAAGCGATGAAAAACTGTTTTTT.

About this clone itself: The sample has other DNA sequences that encode this CDR3 too. The rearrangement links TRBV7-9 to TRBJ1-2; 7 nucleotides match TRBD1. There are 13 residues in the CDR3. J was trimmed by 3 bases and V by 5 bases; bases with no gene match: 3. CDR1 is SEHNR and CDR2 is FQNEAQ in the germline V gene (reference sequence). The CDR3 bases are TGTGCCAGCAGCCAAGACAGGGACTATGGCTACACCTTC. Its protein is CASSQDRDYGYTF.

This sequence joins TRBV6-5 and TRBJ2-1; the D is unclear. CDR3 length equals 15 residues. In germline, CDR1 is MNHEY, CDR2 SVGAGI. Trimming stripped 6 bases from V and 9 bases from J, with 21 bases between. The CDR3 spells CASRAPGPSFGEQFF. The CDR3 DNA is TGTGCCAGCAGGGCGCCGGGTCCCTCTTTCGGTGAGCAGTTCTTC.

This clone appeared once. V usage is TRBV6-2 or TRBV6-3 and J usage is TRBJ1-5; 7 nucleotides match TRBD1. V shed 1 base and J 5 bases; nucleotides not matched to a gene: 5. The CDR3 has 15 residues. The germline V gene has CDR1 MNHEY and CDR2 SVGEGT. CDR3: CASSYWVDRDQPQHF. In DNA form, the CDR3 reads TGTGCCAGCAGTTACTGGGTCGACAGGGATCAGCCCCAGCATTTT.